The source of this T cell receptor (beta chain) is a study of cytomegalovirus exposure and HLA in healthy donors. Findings and caveats of the study: A later analysis, which compared TCR beta chains of equal frequency, found the HLA-associated ones more clonally expanded.

Concerning this clone itself: Antigen: not known.

The CDR3 contains 15 residues. Trimming took off 6 bases at V and 2 bases at J, with 17 bases between the two ends. CDR1 is SGHVS and CDR2 is FNYEAQ in the germline V gene. PCR involved 60 Vbeta and 13 Jbeta primers. The method was immunoSEQ multiplex PCR; TCRdb's version includes in-frame clones alone and lacks a portion of them. This sample's clone table lists some 200,000 clones. Specimen: PBMCs. The receptor's source is a boy between 10 and 17 years old in good health and CMV-seronegative. The J gene is TRBJ2-7, the V gene TRBV7-6; D might be TRBD2 (5 bases). In DNA, the CDR3 is TGTGCCAGCAGACGGACTGAGGGAGACACCTACGAGCAGTACTTC. Its translation: CASRRTEGDTYEQYF. The full variable domain, rest sourced from reference TRBV7-6 and TRBJ2-7, is GAGVSQSPRYKVTKRGQDVALRCDPISGHVSLYWYRQALGQGPEFLTYFNYEAQQDKSGLPNDRFSAERPEGSISTLTIQRTEQRDSAMYRCASRRTEGDTYEQYFGPGTRLTVT.